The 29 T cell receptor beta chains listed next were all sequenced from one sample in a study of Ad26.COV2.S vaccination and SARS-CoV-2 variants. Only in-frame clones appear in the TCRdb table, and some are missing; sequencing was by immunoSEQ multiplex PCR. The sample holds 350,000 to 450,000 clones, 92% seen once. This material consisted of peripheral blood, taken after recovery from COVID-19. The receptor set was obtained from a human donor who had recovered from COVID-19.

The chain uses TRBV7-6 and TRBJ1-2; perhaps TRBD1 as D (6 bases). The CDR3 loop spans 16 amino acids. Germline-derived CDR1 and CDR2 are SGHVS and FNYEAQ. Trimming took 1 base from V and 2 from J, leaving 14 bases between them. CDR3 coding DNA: TGTGCCAGCAGCTTAGAACCGGACAGCCGGAACTATGGCTACACCTTC. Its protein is CASSLEPDSRNYGYTF.

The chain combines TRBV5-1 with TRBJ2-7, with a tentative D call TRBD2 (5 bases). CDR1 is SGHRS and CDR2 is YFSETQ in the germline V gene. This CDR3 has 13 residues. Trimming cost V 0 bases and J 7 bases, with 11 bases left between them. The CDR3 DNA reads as TGCGCCAGCAGCTTGGGAGAGGGTTGGGAGCAGTACTTC. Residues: CASSLGEGWEQYF.

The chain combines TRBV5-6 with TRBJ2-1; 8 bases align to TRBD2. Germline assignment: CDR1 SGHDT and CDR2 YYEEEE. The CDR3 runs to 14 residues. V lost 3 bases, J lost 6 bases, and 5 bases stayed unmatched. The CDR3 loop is CASSSGGGPNEQFF. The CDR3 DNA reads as TGTGCCAGCAGCTCCGGGGGGGGCCCCAATGAGCAGTTCTTC.

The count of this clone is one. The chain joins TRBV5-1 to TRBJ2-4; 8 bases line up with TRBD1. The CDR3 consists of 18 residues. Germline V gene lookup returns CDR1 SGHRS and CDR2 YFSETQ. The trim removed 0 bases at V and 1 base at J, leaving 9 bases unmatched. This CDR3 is CASSLDTTGGPAKNIQYF. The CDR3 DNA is TGCGCCAGCAGCTTGGATACAACAGGGGGTCCGGCCAAAAACATTCAGTACTTC.

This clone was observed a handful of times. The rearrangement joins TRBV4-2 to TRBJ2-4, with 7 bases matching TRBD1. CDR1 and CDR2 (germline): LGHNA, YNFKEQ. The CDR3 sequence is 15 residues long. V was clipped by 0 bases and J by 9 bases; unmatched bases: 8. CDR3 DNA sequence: TGTGCCAGCAGCCAAGACGAGGGGGCGATTAGCATTCAGTACTTC. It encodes CASSQDEGAISIQYF.

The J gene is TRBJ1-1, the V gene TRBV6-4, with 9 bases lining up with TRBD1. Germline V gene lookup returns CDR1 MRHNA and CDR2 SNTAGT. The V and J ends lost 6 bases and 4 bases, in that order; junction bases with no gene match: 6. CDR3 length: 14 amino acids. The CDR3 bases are TGTGCCAGCAGGGAACAGGGGGCTGGCACTGAAGCTTTCTTT. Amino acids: CASREQGAGTEAFF.

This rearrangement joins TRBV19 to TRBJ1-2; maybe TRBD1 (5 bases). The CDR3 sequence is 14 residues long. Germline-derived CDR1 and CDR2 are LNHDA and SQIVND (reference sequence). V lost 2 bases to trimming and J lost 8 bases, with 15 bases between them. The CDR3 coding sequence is TGTGCCAGTAGTATAAGGAGGGGCGGGGACGGCTACACCTTC. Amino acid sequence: CASSIRRGGDGYTF.

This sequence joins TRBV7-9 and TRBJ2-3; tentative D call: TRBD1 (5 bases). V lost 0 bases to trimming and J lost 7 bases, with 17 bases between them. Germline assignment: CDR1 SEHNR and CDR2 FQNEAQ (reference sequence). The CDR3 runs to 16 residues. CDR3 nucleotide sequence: TGTGCCAGCAGCTTAGCGCTAGGGGTAGGCGCGCATACGCAGTATTTT. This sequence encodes CASSLALGVGAHTQYF.

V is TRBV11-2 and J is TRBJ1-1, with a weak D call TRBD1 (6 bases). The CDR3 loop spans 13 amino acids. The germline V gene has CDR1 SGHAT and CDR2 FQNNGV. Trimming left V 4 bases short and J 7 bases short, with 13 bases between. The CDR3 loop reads CASSSDIRGEAFF. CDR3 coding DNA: TGTGCCAGCAGCTCAGACATCAGGGGTGAAGCTTTCTTT.

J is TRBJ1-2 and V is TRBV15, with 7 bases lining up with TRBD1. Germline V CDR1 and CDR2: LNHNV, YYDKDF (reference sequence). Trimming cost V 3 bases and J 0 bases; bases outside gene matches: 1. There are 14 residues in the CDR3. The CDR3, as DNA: TGTGCCACCAGCAGCAGGGGGACTAACTATGGCTACACCTTC. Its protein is CATSSRGTNYGYTF. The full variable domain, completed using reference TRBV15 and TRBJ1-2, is DAMVIQNPRYQVTQFGKPVTLSCSQTLNHNVMYWYQQKSSQAPKLLFHYYDKDFNNEADTPDNFQSRRPNTSFCFLDIRSPGLGDTAMYLCATSSRGTNYGYTFGSGTRLTVV.

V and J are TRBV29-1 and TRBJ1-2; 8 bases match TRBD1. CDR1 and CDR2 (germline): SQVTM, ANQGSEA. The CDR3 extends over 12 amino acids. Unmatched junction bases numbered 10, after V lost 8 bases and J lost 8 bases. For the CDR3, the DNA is TGCAGCATAGACAGGGGCTCTCGGGGCTACACCTTC. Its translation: CSIDRGSRGYTF.

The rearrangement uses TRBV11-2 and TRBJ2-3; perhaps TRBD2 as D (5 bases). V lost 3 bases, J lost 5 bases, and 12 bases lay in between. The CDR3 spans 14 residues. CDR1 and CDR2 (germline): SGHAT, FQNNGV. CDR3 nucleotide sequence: TGTGCCAGCAGCTTTCCGGGCGGACTAGATACGCAGTATTTT. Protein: CASSFPGGLDTQYF.

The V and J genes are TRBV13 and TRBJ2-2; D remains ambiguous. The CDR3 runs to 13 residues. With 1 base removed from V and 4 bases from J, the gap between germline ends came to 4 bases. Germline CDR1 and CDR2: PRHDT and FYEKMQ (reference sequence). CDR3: CASSLVLTGELFF. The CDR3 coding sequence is TGTGCCAGCAGCTTAGTACTCACCGGGGAGCTGTTTTTT.

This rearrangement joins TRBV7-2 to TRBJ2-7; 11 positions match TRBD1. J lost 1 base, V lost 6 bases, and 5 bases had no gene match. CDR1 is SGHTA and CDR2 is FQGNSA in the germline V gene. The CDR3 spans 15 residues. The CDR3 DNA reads TGTGCCAGCAGGTGGACAGGGGGCGCGTCCTACGAGCAGTACTTC. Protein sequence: CASRWTGGASYEQYF.

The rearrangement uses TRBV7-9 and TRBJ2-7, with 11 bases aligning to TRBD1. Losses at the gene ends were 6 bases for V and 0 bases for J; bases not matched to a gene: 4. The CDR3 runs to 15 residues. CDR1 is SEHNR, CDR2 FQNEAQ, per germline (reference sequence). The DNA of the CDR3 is TGTGCCAGCAGTATCGGGACAGGGGGCTCCTACGAGCAGTACTTC. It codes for CASSIGTGGSYEQYF.

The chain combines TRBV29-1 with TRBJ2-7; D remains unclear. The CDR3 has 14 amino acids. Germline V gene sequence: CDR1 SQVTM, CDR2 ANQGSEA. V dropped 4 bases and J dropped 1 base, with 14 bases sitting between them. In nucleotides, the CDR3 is TGCAGCGTTGTCCTCAGTGCCGGGTCCTACGAGCAGTACTTC. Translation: CSVVLSAGSYEQYF.

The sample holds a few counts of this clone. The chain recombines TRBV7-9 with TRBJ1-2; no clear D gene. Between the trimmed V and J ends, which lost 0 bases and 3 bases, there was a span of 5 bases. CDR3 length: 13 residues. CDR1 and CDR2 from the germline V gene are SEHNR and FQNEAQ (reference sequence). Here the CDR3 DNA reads TGTGCCAGCAGCTTAGCAGGGCACTATGGCTACACCTTC. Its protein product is CASSLAGHYGYTF.

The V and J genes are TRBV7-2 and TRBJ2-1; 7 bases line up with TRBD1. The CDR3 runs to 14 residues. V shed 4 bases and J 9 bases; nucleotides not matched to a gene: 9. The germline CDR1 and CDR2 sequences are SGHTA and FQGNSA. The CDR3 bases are TGTGCCAGCAGCTCCCGGACAGGAAAGCGTGAGCAGTTCTTC. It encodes CASSSRTGKREQFF.

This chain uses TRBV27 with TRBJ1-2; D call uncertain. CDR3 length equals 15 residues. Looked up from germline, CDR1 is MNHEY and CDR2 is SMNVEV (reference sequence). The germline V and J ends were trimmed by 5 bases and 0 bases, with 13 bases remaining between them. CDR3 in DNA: TGTGCCAGCAGTAGCTACAAGATAGCTAACTATGGCTACACCTTC. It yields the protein CASSSYKIANYGYTF.

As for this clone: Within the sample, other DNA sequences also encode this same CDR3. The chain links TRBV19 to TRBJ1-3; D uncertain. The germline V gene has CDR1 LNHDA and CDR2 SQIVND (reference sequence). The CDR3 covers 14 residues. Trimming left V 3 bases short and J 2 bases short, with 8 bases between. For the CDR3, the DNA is TGTGCCAGTAGTATTCGAGGACCTGGAAACACCATATATTTT. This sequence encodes CASSIRGPGNTIYF.

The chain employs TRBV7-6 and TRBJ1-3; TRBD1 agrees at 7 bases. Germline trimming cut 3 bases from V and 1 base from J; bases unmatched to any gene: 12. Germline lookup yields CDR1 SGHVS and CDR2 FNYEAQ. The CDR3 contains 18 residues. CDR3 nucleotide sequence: TGTGCCAGCAGCTTGGGCGCACACAGGGGTGATTCTGGAAACACCATATATTTT. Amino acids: CASSLGAHRGDSGNTIYF. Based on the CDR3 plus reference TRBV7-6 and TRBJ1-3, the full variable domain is GAGVSQSPRYKVTKRGQDVALRCDPISGHVSLYWYRQALGQGPEFLTYFNYEAQQDKSGLPNDRFSAERPEGSISTLTIQRTEQRDSAMYRCASSLGAHRGDSGNTIYFGEGSWLTVV.

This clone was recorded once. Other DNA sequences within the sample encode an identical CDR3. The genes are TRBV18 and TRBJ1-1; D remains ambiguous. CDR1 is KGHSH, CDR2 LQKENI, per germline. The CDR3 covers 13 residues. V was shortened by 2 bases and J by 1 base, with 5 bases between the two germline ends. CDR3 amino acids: CASSPTENTEAFF. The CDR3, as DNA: TGTGCCAGCTCACCAACGGAGAACACTGAAGCTTTCTTT.

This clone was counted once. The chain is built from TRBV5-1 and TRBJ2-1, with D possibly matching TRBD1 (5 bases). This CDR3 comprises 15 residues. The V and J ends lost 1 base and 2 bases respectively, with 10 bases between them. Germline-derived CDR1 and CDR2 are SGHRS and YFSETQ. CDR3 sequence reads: CASSLSRVAYNEQFF. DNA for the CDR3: TGCGCCAGCAGCTTGTCCAGGGTTGCCTACAATGAGCAGTTCTTC. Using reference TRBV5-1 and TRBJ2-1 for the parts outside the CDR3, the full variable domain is KAGVTQTPRYLIKTRGQQVTLSCSPISGHRSVSWYQQTPGQGLQFLFEYFSETQRNKGNFPGRFSGRQFSNSRSEMNVSTLELGDSALYLCASSLSRVAYNEQFFGPGTRLTVL.

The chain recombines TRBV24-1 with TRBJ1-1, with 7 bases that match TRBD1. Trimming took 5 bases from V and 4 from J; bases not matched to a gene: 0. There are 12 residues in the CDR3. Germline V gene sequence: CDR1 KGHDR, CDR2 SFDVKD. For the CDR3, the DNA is TGTGCCACCAGTGCAGGGGGCACTGAAGCTTTCTTT. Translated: CATSAGGTEAFF.

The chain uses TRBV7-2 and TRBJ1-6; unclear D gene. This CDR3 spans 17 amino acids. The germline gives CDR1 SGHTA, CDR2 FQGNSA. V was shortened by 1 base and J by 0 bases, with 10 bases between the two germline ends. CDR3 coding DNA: TGTGCCAGCAGCTTAGTAGGTCCAGTCTCCTATAATTCACCCCTCCACTTT. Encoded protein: CASSLVGPVSYNSPLHF.

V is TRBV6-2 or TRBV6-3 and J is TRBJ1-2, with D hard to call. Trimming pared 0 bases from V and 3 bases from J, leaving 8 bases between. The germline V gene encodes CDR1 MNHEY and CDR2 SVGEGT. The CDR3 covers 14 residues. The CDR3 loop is CASSYSPTYYGYTF. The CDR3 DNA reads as TGTGCCAGCAGTTACTCTCCGACTTACTATGGCTACACCTTC.

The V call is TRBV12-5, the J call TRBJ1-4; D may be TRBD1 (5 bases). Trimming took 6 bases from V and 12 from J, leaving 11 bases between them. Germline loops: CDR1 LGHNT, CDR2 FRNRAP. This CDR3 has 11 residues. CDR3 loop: CASGGTDELFF. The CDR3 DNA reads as TGTGCTAGTGGGGGGACTGACGAACTGTTTTTT.

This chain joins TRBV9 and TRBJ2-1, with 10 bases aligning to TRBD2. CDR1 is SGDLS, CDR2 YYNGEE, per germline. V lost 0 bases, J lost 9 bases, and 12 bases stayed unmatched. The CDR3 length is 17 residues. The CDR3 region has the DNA TGTGCCAGCAGCGTAGGATCTGGAGCGGGGGGGCAAGGTGAGCAGTTCTTC. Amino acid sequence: CASSVGSGAGGQGEQFF.

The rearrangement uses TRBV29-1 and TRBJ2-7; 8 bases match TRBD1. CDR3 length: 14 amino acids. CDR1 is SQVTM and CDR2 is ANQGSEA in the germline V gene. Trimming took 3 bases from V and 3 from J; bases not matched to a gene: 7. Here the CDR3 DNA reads TGCAGCGTTGACGGTAAGGGGACAGGCTACGAGCAGTACTTC. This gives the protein CSVDGKGTGYEQYF.